The rows below give T cell receptor beta chains drawn from one sample of a study of CD8 T cells in acute hepatitis C reinfection. This table comes from immunoSEQ multiplex PCR, and its TCRdb copy is limited to in-frame clones, with some not included. Counted here are tens of thousands of clones, approximately 85% occurring once; the ten biggest clones make up 11%. What was sequenced was naive CD8+ T cells from PBMCs. Receptors originate from a woman aged 18-29 years who spontaneously cleared hepatitis C infection. Both conserved end residues are part of each CDR3. A D gene is named only where the DNA matches it firmly. The listing skips clone size in some rows; elsewhere it reads once, few, many or a size class.

>TRBD1|once|TRBJ2-3|TRBV7-9|16
CASSSRDRISTDTQYF
TGTGCCAGCAGCTCACGGGACAGAATTAGCACAGATACGCAGTATTTT
>NA|NA|TRBJ2-7|TRBV6-5|14
CASSYTQGGYEQYF
TGTGCCAGCAGTTACACGCAGGGTGGGTACGAGCAGTACTTC
>NA|NA|TRBJ1-5|TRBV15|12
CATSRVSQPQHF
TGTGCCACCAGCAGGGTTAGTCAGCCCCAGCATTTT
>TRBD1|NA|TRBJ2-7|TRBV19|14
CASSIGGTGHEQYF
TGTGCCAGTAGTATAGGTGGGACAGGGCACGAGCAGTACTTC
>NA|NA|TRBJ1-4|TRBV14|13
CASSLTEGDQVFF
TGTGCCAGCAGCCTAACCGAGGGGGACCAAGTGTTTTTT
>NA|NA|TRBJ2-7|TRBV7-9|14
CASSYDQGIYEQYF
TGTGCCAGCAGCTACGACCAGGGGATCTACGAGCAGTACTTC
>TRBD1|once|TRBJ1-1|TRBV7-8|15
CASSFRTGENTEAFF
TGTGCCAGCAGCTTCCGGACAGGGGAGAACACTGAAGCTTTCTTT
>TRBD1|few|TRBJ1-2|TRBV29-1|15
CSVGSTGTPWDGYTF
TGCAGCGTTGGGTCGACAGGGACTCCCTGGGATGGCTACACCTTC
>TRBD2|once|TRBJ2-3|TRBV27|15
CASGGASGITDTQYF
TGTGCCAGCGGGGGGGCTAGCGGGATCACAGATACGCAGTATTTT
>TRBD1|NA|TRBJ1-5|TRBV2|14
CASTPGQGGQPQHF
TGTGCCAGCACCCCGGGACAGGGAGGTCAGCCCCAGCATTTT
>NA|NA|TRBJ2-3|TRBV19|11
CASSVSDTQYF
TGTGCCAGTAGTGTTTCGGATACGCAGTATTTT
>TRBD1|NA|TRBJ1-1|TRBV9|15
CASSVDRGRVTEAFF
TGTGCCAGCAGCGTCGACAGGGGGCGAGTCACTGAAGCTTTCTTT
>NA|NA|TRBJ1-1|TRBV7-9|15
CASSLGYLGGTEAFF
TGTGCCAGCAGCTTAGGTTATCTGGGGGGCACTGAAGCTTTCTTT
>TRBD2|once|TRBJ2-1|TRBV9|17
CASSYPRGSGSYNEQFF
TGTGCCAGCAGCTACCCTCGCGGGAGTGGCTCCTACAATGAGCAGTTCTTC
>NA|NA|TRBJ1-2|TRBV6-5|14
CASSELEFNYGYTF
TGTGCCAGCAGTGAACTTGAGTTTAACTATGGCTACACCTTC
>TRBD2|NA|TRBJ2-1|TRBV5-8|16
CASEIAGGRLTNEQFF
TGTGCCAGCGAGATAGCGGGGGGGAGGTTGACCAATGAGCAGTTCTTC
>NA|NA|TRBJ2-7|TRBV29-1|10
CSVVRGEQYF
TGCAGCGTTGTGAGGGGGGAGCAGTACTTC
>NA|NA|TRBJ2-2|TRBV7-6|14
CASSQGASGPELFF
TGTGCCAGCAGCCAAGGGGCGTCGGGACCGGAGCTGTTTTTT
>TRBD2|NA|TRBJ2-7|TRBV6-5|14
CASSTSGILVEQYF
TGTGCCAGCAGTACTAGCGGGATCTTGGTCGAGCAGTACTTC
>NA|NA|TRBJ1-2|TRBV14|15
CASSQFRGLSYGYTF
TGTGCCAGCAGCCAATTCCGGGGGTTAAGCTATGGCTACACCTTC
>NA|few|TRBJ2-4|TRBV11-2|13
CASSFGFDGYQYF
TGTGCCAGCAGCTTTGGGTTTGATGGTTATCAGTACTTC
>NA|NA|TRBJ1-1|TRBV7-3|15
CASSLTRTGNTEAFF
TGTGCCAGCAGCTTAACCCGGACGGGGAACACTGAAGCTTTCTTT
>NA|once|TRBJ2-7|TRBV11-2|14
CASSLGQASYEQYF
TGTGCCAGCAGCTTAGGACAGGCGTCCTACGAGCAGTACTTC
>TRBD1|once|TRBJ2-7|TRBV27|13
CASTLGQGYEQYF
TGTGCCAGCACTCTGGGACAGGGCTACGAGCAGTACTTC
>NA|NA|TRBJ1-6|TRBV6-5|13
CASSYRESSPLHF
TGTGCCAGCAGTTACAGGGAATCCTCACCCCTCCACTTT
>NA|NA|TRBJ2-7|TRBV27|15
CASSLLQGPSYEQYF
TGTGCCAGCAGTTTATTGCAGGGACCATCCTACGAGCAGTACTTC
>NA|NA|TRBJ2-1|TRBV7-8|16
CASSFNVGGLYNEQFF
TGTGCCAGCAGCTTCAATGTGGGGGGCCTATACAATGAGCAGTTCTTC
>NA|once|TRBJ1-2|TRBV30|11
CAWSRDNGYTF
TGTGCCTGGAGCCGGGACAACGGCTACACCTTC
>NA|once|TRBJ1-5|TRBV15|14
CATSRDLGSRPQHF
TGTGCCACCAGCAGAGATTTGGGGTCTCGGCCCCAGCATTTT
>NA|NA|TRBJ1-1|TRBV6-5|14
CASSYGGMNTEAFF
TGTGCCAGCAGTTACGGCGGGATGAACACTGAAGCTTTCTTT
>NA|once|TRBJ2-1|TRBV2|15
CASVGSGTPSNEQFF
TGTGCCAGCGTCGGTTCGGGGACGCCTTCAAATGAGCAGTTCTTC
>NA|NA|TRBJ1-1|TRBV5-1|14
CASSLEIKGLRAFF
TGCGCCAGCAGCTTGGAAATAAAGGGCCTAAGGGCTTTCTTT
>NA|NA|TRBJ2-6|TRBV9|14
CASSPTTGANVLTF
TGTGCCAGCAGCCCGACAACTGGGGCCAACGTCCTGACTTTC
>NA|NA|TRBJ2-1|TRBV19|11
CASSIYNEQFF
TGTGCCAGTAGTATCTACAATGAGCAGTTCTTC
>TRBD2|NA|TRBJ2-3|TRBV10-3|18
CAISELRASGGPTDTQYF
TGTGCCATCAGTGAATTAAGAGCGTCGGGAGGGCCCACAGATACGCAGTATTTT
>NA|NA|TRBJ2-1|TRBV9|12
CASSPPPGEQFF
TGTGCCAGCAGCCCCCCCCCGGGAGAGCAGTTCTTC
>NA|NA|TRBJ1-1|TRBV4-1|16
CASSQVPTDQNTEAFF
TGCGCCAGCAGCCAAGTTCCCACAGACCAGAACACTGAAGCTTTCTTT
>NA|NA|TRBJ2-2|TRBV14|12
CASESVPGELFF
TGTGCCAGCGAAAGTGTGCCCGGGGAGCTATTTTTT
>NA|NA|TRBJ1-1|TRBV15|16
CATSSLGLAGSTEAFF
TGTGCCACCAGCAGCTTGGGCCTTGCCGGGAGCACTGAAGCTTTCTTT
>NA|NA|TRBJ2-4|TRBV11-1|14
CASSSLTRPNIQYF
TGTGCCAGCAGCTCCCTGACTAGACCGAACATTCAGTACTTC
>NA|NA|TRBJ1-5|TRBV7-9|15
CASSPGRISNQPQHF
TGTGCCAGCAGCCCCGGACGGATTAGCAATCAGCCCCAGCATTTT
>NA|few|TRBJ1-2|TRBV14|13
CASSQARVYGYTF
TGTGCCAGCAGCCAAGCCCGGGTCTATGGCTACACCTTC
>TRBD1|NA|TRBJ2-5|TRBV15|18
CATSRTWDRLIVQETQYF
TGTGCCACCAGCAGGACTTGGGACAGGCTTATCGTCCAAGAGACCCAGTACTTC
>TRBD2|NA|TRBJ2-7|TRBV7-9|16
CASAPAVGTSRYEQYF
TGTGCCAGCGCTCCCGCTGTAGGGACTAGTCGGTACGAGCAGTACTTC
>NA|NA|TRBJ1-3|TRBV6-6|14
CASHNQASGNTIYF
TGTGCCAGCCACAATCAAGCATCTGGAAACACCATATATTTT
>TRBD2|NA|TRBJ2-1|TRBV7-9|16
CASSLTGTSGLNEQFF
TGTGCCAGCAGCTTAACCGGGACTAGCGGACTGAATGAGCAGTTCTTC
>NA|NA|TRBJ2-1|TRBV13|14
CASSLGTGLNEQFF
TGTGCCAGCAGCTTAGGAACAGGGTTGAATGAGCAGTTCTTC
>NA|NA|TRBJ2-3|TRBV10-2|11
CASKGSDTQYF
TGCGCCAGCAAGGGGTCAGATACGCAGTATTTT
>TRBD2|NA|TRBJ2-7|TRBV12-5|14
CASGLDSGINEQYF
TGTGCTAGTGGTTTGGATAGCGGGATTAACGAGCAGTACTTC
>NA|NA|TRBJ2-2|TRBV27|14
CASSSWENTGELFF
TGTGCCAGCAGTTCTTGGGAAAACACCGGGGAGCTGTTTTTT
>NA|once|TRBJ2-1|TRBV4-2|15
CASSQWWASSNEQFF
TGTGCCAGCAGCCAATGGTGGGCTAGCAGCAATGAGCAGTTCTTC
>NA|NA|TRBJ1-2|TRBV6-1|11
CASSQGYGYTF
TGTGCCAGCAGCCAAGGGTATGGCTACACCTTC
>TRBD1|NA|TRBJ2-7|TRBV5-1|13
CASSPGTVYEQYF
TGCGCCAGCAGCCCCGGGACAGTCTACGAGCAGTACTTC
>NA|NA|TRBJ2-7|TRBV27|14
CASSPGTRTYEQYF
TGTGCCAGCAGTCCCGGGACTCGAACCTACGAGCAGTACTTC